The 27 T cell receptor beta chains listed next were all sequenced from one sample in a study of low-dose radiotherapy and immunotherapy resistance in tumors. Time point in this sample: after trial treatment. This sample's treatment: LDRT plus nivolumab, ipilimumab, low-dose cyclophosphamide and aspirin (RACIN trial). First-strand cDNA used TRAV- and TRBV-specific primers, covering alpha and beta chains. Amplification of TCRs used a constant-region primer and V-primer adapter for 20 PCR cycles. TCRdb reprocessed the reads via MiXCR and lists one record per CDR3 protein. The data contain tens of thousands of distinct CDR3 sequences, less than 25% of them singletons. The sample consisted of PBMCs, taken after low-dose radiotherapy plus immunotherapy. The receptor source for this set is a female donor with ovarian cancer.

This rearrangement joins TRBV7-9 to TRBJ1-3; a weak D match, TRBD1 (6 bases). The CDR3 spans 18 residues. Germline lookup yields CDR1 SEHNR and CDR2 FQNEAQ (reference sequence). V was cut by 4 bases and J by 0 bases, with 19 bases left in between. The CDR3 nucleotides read TGTGCCAGCAGCTCCGGGAACAGGGCTGGTCTCTCTGGAAACACCATATATTTT. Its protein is CASSSGNRAGLSGNTIYF.

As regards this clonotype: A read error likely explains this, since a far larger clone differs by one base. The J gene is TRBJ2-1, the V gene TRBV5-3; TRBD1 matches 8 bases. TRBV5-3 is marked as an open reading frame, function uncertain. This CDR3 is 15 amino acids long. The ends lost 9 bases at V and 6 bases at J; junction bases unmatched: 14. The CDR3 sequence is CANSPRTGLSNEQFF. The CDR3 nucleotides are TGTGCCAACAGCCCCCGGACAGGGCTCTCCAATGAGCAGTTCTTC.

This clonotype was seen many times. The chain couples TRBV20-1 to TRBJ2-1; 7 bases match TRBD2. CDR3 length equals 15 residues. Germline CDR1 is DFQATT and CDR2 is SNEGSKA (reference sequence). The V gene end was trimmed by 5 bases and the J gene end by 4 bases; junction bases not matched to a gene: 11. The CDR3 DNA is TGCAGTGCTGAAGGTCCAGCGGGGAGATACAATGAGCAGTTCTTC. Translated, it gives CSAEGPAGRYNEQFF.

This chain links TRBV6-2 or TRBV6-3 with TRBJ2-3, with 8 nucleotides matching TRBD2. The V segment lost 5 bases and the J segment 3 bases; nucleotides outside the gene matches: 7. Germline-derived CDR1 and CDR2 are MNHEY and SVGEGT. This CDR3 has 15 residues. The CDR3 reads CASSPAGVRTDTQYF. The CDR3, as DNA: TGTGCCAGCAGTCCAGCGGGGGTGAGAACAGATACGCAGTATTTT.

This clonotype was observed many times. For the CDR3, the DNA is TGCAGTGCTAGACGATCCGTCTCGGTTGAGCAGTTCTTC. It is translated as CSARRSVSVEQFF. The chain combines TRBV20-1 with TRBJ2-1; D uncertain. V lost 2 bases and J 9 bases, leaving 14 bases between the germline ends. This CDR3 region has 13 residues. Per the germline V gene, CDR1 is DFQATT and CDR2 is SNEGSKA (reference sequence).

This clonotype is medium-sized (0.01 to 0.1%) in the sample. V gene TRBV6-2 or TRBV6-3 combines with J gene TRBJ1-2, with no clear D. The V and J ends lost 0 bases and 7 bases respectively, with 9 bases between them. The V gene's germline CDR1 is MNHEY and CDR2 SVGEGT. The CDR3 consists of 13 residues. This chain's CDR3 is CASSYSADTGYTF. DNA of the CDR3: TGTGCCAGCAGTTACTCGGCAGACACTGGCTACACCTTC.

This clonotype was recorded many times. In DNA, the CDR3 is TGTGCCAGTAGTATCTTCCGGGATCCCAGGAACTATGGCTACACCTTC. Encoded protein: CASSIFRDPRNYGYTF. V is TRBV19 and J is TRBJ1-2; D not certain. V dropped 3 bases and J dropped 2 bases, with 16 bases sitting between them. The CDR3 covers 16 residues. CDR1 is LNHDA and CDR2 is SQIVND in the germline V gene (reference sequence).

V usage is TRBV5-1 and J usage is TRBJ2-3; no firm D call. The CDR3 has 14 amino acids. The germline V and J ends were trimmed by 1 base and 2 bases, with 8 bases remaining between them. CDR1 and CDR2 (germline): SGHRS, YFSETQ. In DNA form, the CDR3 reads TGCGCCAGCAGCTTGTCACAGTACACAGATACGCAGTATTTT. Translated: CASSLSQYTDTQYF.

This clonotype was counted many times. CDR3 sequence reads: CATSLRADTQYF. The CDR3 nucleotides are TGTGCCACCAGCCTTCGGGCAGATACGCAGTATTTT. V usage is TRBV15 and J usage is TRBJ2-3; no reliable D call. Trimming took off 5 bases at V and 4 bases at J, with 7 bases between the two ends. CDR1 is LNHNV and CDR2 is YYDKDF in the germline V gene (reference sequence). The CDR3 length is 12 residues.

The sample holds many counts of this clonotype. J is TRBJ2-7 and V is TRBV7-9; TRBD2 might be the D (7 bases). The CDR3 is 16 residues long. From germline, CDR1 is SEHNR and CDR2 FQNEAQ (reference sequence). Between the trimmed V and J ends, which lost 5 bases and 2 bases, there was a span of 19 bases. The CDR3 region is CASSPHGGGVPYEQYF. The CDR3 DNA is TGTGCCAGCAGCCCGCATGGGGGGGGCGTCCCCTACGAGCAGTACTTC.

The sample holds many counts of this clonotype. The CDR3, as DNA: TGTGCCAGCAGTTCCGTCGGGGGAGGCTCCTACGAGCAGTACTTC. Encoded protein: CASSSVGGGSYEQYF. The chain is built from TRBV2 and TRBJ2-7; D may be TRBD2 (6 bases). V was shortened by 5 bases and J by 0 bases, with 14 bases between the two germline ends. CDR3 length: 15 amino acids. The germline V gene has CDR1 SNHLY and CDR2 FYNNEI.

CDR3 sequence (DNA): TGCGCCAGCAGCCCGCGGACCGACCACACTGAAGCTTTCTTT. Its protein product is CASSPRTDHTEAFF. The chain uses TRBV5-1 and TRBJ1-1, with unresolved D. CDR1 SGHRS and CDR2 YFSETQ come from the germline V gene. V was trimmed by 4 bases and J by 3 bases, leaving 13 bases between them. The CDR3 is made up of 14 amino acids.

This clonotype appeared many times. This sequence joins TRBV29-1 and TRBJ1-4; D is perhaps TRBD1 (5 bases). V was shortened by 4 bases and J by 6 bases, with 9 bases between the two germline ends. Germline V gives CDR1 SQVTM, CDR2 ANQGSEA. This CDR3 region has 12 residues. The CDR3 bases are TGCAGCGTTGTGGGGCATGATGAAAAACTGTTTTTT. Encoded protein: CSVVGHDEKLFF.

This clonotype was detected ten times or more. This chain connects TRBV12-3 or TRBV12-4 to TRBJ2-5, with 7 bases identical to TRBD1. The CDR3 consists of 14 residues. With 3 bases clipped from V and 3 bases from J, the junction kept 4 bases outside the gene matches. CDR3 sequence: CASSLGQNEETQYF. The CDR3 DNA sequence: TGTGCCAGCAGTTTGGGACAGAACGAAGAGACCCAGTACTTC.

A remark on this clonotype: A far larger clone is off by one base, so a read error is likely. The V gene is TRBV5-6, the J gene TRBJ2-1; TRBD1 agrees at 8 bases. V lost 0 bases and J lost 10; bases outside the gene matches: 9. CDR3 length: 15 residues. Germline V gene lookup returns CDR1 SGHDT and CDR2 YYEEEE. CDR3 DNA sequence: TGTGCCAGCAGCTTGGGGGACAGGTCGGAGAGGGAGCAGTTCTTC. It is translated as CASSLGDRSEREQFF.

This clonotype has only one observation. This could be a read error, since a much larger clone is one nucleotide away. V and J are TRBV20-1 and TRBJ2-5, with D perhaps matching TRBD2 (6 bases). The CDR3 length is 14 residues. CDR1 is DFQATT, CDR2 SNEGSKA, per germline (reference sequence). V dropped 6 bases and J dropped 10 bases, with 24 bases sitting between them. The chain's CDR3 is CSANTEGGRGSQYF. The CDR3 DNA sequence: TGCAGTGCCAACACAGAGGGCGGTCGGGGGAGCCAGTACTTC.

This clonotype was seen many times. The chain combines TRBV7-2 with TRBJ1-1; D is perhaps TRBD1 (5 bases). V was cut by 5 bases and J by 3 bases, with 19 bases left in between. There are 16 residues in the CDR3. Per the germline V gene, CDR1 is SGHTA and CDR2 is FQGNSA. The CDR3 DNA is TGTGCCAGCAGCAAAGGGGCAGGGTTGGGGGACACTGAAGCTTTCTTT. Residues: CASSKGAGLGDTEAFF.

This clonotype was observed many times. The CDR3 loop is CSASIGRENQPQHF. Here the CDR3 DNA reads TGCAGTGCTAGTATCGGGAGGGAGAATCAGCCCCAGCATTTT. This rearrangement joins TRBV20-1 to TRBJ1-5; D ambiguous. The CDR3 has 14 residues. Germline CDR1 is DFQATT and CDR2 is SNEGSKA (reference sequence). V was cut by 3 bases and J by 4 bases, with 13 bases left in between.

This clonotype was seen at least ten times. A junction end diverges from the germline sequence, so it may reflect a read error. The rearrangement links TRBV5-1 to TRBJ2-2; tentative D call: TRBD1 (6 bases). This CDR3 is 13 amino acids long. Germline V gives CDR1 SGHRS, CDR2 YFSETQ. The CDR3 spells CASSQQGTGELFF. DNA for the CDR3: TGTGCCAGCAGCCAACAGGGTACCGGGGAGCTGTTTTTT.

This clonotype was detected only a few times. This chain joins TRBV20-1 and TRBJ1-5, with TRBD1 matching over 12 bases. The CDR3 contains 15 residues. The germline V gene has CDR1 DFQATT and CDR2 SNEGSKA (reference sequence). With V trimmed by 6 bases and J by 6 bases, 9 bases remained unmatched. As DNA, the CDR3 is TGCAGTGCCAAAGCGGGACAGGGGGCAATTCAGCCCCAGCATTTT. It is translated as CSAKAGQGAIQPQHF.

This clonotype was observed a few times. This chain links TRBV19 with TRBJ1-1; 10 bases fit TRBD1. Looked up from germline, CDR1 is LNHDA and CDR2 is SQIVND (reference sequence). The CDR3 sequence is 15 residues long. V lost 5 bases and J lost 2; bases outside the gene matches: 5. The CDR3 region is CASSPGTGANTEAFF. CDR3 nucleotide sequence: TGTGCCAGTAGTCCCGGGACAGGGGCAAACACTGAAGCTTTCTTT.

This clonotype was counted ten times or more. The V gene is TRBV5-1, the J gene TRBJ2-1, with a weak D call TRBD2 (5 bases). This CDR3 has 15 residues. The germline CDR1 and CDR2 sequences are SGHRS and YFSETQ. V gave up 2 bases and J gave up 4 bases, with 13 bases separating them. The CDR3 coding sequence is TGCGCCAGCAGCTTCCAGCGAGGGTCTTACAATGAGCAGTTCTTC. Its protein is CASSFQRGSYNEQFF.

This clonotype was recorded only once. The CDR3 region is CASSLWMAGQETQYF. The CDR3 DNA reads TGTGCCAGCAGTTTATGGATGGCGGGCCAAGAGACCCAGTACTTC. This chain connects TRBV28 to TRBJ2-5, with a possible D match to TRBD2 (5 bases). The CDR3 runs 15 residues. Germline CDR1 reads MDHEN; CDR2 reads SYDVKM. Trimming took 0 bases from V and 1 from J, leaving 9 bases between them.

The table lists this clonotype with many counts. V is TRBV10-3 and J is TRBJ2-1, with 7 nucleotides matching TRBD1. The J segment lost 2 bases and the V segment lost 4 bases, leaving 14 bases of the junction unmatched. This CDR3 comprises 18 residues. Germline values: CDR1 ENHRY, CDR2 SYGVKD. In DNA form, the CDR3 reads TGTGCCATCAGTGGAACAGGGGACGACTTACTACCCTACAATGAGCAGTTCTTC. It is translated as CAISGTGDDLLPYNEQFF.

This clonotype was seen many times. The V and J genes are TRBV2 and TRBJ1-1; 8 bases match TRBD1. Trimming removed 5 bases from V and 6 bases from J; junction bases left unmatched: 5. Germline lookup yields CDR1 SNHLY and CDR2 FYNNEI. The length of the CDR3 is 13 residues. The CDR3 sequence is CASSWGQAAEAFF. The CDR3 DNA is TGTGCCAGCAGTTGGGGACAGGCGGCTGAAGCTTTCTTT. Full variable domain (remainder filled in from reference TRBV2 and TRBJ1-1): EPEVTQTPSHQVTQMGQEVILRCVPISNHLYFYWYRQILGQKVEFLVSFYNNEISEKSEIFDDQFSVERPDGSNFTLKIRSTKLEDSAMYFCASSWGQAAEAFFGQGTRLTVV.

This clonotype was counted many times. Written as DNA, the CDR3 is TGTGCCAGCAGACTCACGGGACTGAGGTCTGGGGCCAACGTCCTGACTTTC. This gives the protein CASRLTGLRSGANVLTF. The chain links TRBV27 to TRBJ2-6; tentative D call: TRBD2 (6 bases). The CDR3 is 17 residues long. V was pared by 6 bases and J by 1 base, with 16 bases between. Germline-derived CDR1 and CDR2 are MNHEY and SMNVEV (reference sequence).

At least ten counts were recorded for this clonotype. The CDR3 DNA is TGTGCCAGCAGTTACCAAGGCAGGGGGCTTGATTATGGCTACACCTTC. It is translated as CASSYQGRGLDYGYTF. V gene TRBV6-2 or TRBV6-3 combines with J gene TRBJ1-2, with TRBD1 matching 8 bases. Per the germline V gene, CDR1 is MNHEY and CDR2 is SVGEGT. The CDR3 length is 16 residues. After removal of 2 bases from V and 5 bases from J, the junction contained 10 bases not matched to a gene.